These 7 T cell receptor beta chains came from one sample sequenced in a study of blood T cells in healthy people across ages (dated by TCRdb to between 2014 and 2017). The method was 5' RACE. Sequencing was carried out with an Illumina HiSeq 2500. A second PCR of roughly 6 to 11 cycles was performed with a sample-barcoded 5' primer and a J-beta primer mix. TCRdb cleaned the public reads at Q25 with fastp, built clones with MiXCR and kept in-frame beta chains. Identical CDR3 protein sequences are pooled into one entry, listed with their most common genes and DNA. Present in this sample are about 780,000 distinct CDR3 sequences, around 25% of which were seen just once. The top ten clones comprise approximately 2.9% of the sample. Another study also made use of these data, one on T cells of mothers and their children.

Sequences were obtained from blood. The receptors here all came from a boy aged 5-17 years in good health.

V and J are TRBV9 and TRBJ2-3, with 8 bases identical to TRBD2. CDR3 length: 15 residues. Germline loops: CDR1 SGDLS, CDR2 YYNGEE. The junction had 2 bases not matched to a gene; V was cut back by 0 bases and J by 2 bases. The DNA of the CDR3 is TGTGCCAGCAGCGTAGGTAGCGGGGACACAGATACGCAGTATTTT. Translation: CASSVGSGDTDTQYF.

J is TRBJ1-2 and V is TRBV6-2 or TRBV6-3, with a possible D match to TRBD1 (6 bases). Trimming removed 2 bases at V and 0 bases at J, with 10 bases between. This CDR3 contains 15 residues. Germline CDR1 is MNHEY and CDR2 is SVGEGT. The CDR3 sequence is CASSYATGSNYGYTF. CDR3 bases: TGTGCCAGCAGTTACGCAACAGGGTCTAACTATGGCTACACCTTC.

This clonotype was detected a few times. The chain joins TRBV12-3 or TRBV12-4 to TRBJ2-7, with D perhaps assigned TRBD1 or TRBD2 (5 bases each). CDR3 size: 13 residues. Trimming removed 6 bases from V and 2 bases from J, with 11 bases in between. CDR3 in amino acids: CASRPGPAYEQYF. The CDR3 bases are TGTGCCAGCAGGCCGGGGCCCGCCTACGAGCAGTACTTC.

This clonotype was picked up a small number of times. V usage is TRBV20-1 and J usage is TRBJ2-3; the match to TRBD1 covers 7 bases. V lost 5 bases, J lost 0 bases, and 2 bases stayed unmatched. Germline V gene data show CDR1 as DFQATT and CDR2 as SNEGSKA (reference sequence). The CDR3 is made up of 13 amino acids. The CDR3 region is CSASTGSTDTQYF. The CDR3, as DNA: TGCAGTGCTTCGACAGGGAGCACAGATACGCAGTATTTT.

The genes are TRBV5-6 and TRBJ1-1; TRBD1 matches at 7 bases. V trimming: 3 bases; J trimming: 0 bases; junction bases outside the gene matches: 5. The CDR3 has 15 amino acids. The germline gives CDR1 SGHDT, CDR2 YYEEEE. Here the CDR3 reads CASSSSTGMNTEAFF. The CDR3 DNA reads as TGTGCCAGCAGCTCTTCGACAGGGATGAACACTGAAGCTTTCTTT.

In its sample, this clonotype was seen many times. The V gene is TRBV6-1, the J gene TRBJ2-7, with a tentative D call TRBD1 (5 bases). This CDR3 region has 11 residues. Trimming took 8 bases from V and 3 from J, leaving 8 bases between them. Germline V gene data show CDR1 as MNHNS and CDR2 as SASEGT. The CDR3 DNA reads as TGTGCCAGCCAGACAGTCTACGAGCAGTACTTC. Encoded protein: CASQTVYEQYF.

In its sample, this clonotype was seen a few times. The chain employs TRBV2 and TRBJ2-1, with TRBD2 identical over 7 bases. The CDR3 covers 14 residues. Germline CDR1 SNHLY, CDR2 FYNNEI. The V and J ends lost 4 bases and 10 bases, in that order; junction bases with no gene match: 10. The CDR3 bases are TGTGCCAGCAGTGGGGCAGCAGGGAGGGAAGAGCAGTTCTTC. Its translation: CASSGAAGREEQFF.